This T cell receptor (beta chain) was sequenced during a study of blood T cell repertoires in COVID-19. Background on the study: The origin of the acute and convalescent COVID-19 samples was the United States, Italy and Spain. PBMCs, B-cell-depleted T cells, or T cells provided the cDNA or gDNA that made up the material.

The authors' processing: Amplified reference gene primers provided the basis for estimating nucleated cell counts. Libraries were prepared by immunoSEQ multiplex PCR; TCRdb keeps only in-frame clonotypes and omits some of them. V and J calls and clone size are given by that table; D and trimming were obtained from the DNA. Of under 200,000 clones listed, roughly 77% are singletons. Those enrolled in Seattle joined during active infection and were followed longitudinally afterward. This clonotype was sampled from a woman aged 40-49 years with COVID-19, enrolled during active disease. Specimen: peripheral blood.

In DNA form, the CDR3 reads TGTGCCAGCAGCGCCCGGACTAGCGGGAGATACAATGAGCAGTTCTTC. It encodes CASSARTSGRYNEQFF. The V call is TRBV3-1 (or the pseudogene TRBV3-2), the J call TRBJ2-1; 13 bases align to TRBD2. Germline V gene lookup returns CDR1 LGHDT and CDR2 YNNKEL (reference sequence). The CDR3 runs to 16 residues. V lost 5 bases, J lost 4 bases, and 5 bases stayed unmatched.